One and the same sample provided the 5 T cell receptor beta chains below, sequenced in a study of post-analysis software for immune sequencing data. The study's findings and limits: Controls had lower frequencies than patients of about 5 TRBV segments, which included TRBV5-6, TRBV5-1 and TRBV20-1.

Prepared TCR beta cDNA libraries contained unique molecular identifiers. TCRdb ran MiXCR on the PCR reads and lists one entry per CDR3 protein. Found here are about 170,000 distinct CDR3 sequences, approximately 31% of them singletons; the top ten hold over 1.2%. Antigens of these TCRs are unknown. Sequences were obtained from blood. The origin of the receptors is a girl between 10 and 17 years old with multiple sclerosis.

This clonotype was recorded a few times. This chain links TRBV7-9 with TRBJ1-2; possibly TRBD1 for D (5 bases). The CDR3 length is 15 residues. Trimming took off 8 bases at V and 0 bases at J, with 16 bases between the two ends. Germline V lookup: CDR1 SEHNR, CDR2 FQNEAQ (reference sequence). CDR3 residues: CASLPLGPPNYGYTF. In DNA, the CDR3 is TGTGCCAGCCTGCCCTTGGGGCCTCCTAACTATGGCTACACCTTC. Filled out from reference TRBV7-9 and TRBJ1-2, the complete variable domain reads DTGVSQNPRHKITKRGQNVTFRCDPISEHNRLYWYRQTLGQGPEFLTYFQNEAQLEKSRLLSDRFSAERPKGSFSTLEIQRTEQGDSAMYLCASLPLGPPNYGYTFGSGTRLTVV.

There are a few counts of this clonotype. The DNA for the CDR3 is TGTGCCAGCACCCAGGAGGAGTGGGGTCAGCCCCAGCATTTT. Its protein product is CASTQEEWGQPQHF. The V call is TRBV4-2, the J call TRBJ1-5, with D unresolved. The V end was cut by 7 bases, the J end by 6 bases, with 16 bases between. The CDR3 has 14 residues. The germline V gene has CDR1 LGHNA and CDR2 YNFKEQ.

This clonotype was recorded a few times. The CDR3 nucleotides are TGCGCCAGCAGCTCACCATCCGGCAGGGCCGGGGAGCTGTTTTTT. It codes for CASSSPSGRAGELFF. The chain combines TRBV5-1 with TRBJ2-2, with a tentative D call TRBD1 (5 bases). Between the trimmed V and J ends, which lost 3 bases and 6 bases, there was a span of 15 bases. The CDR3 spans 15 residues. The germline gives CDR1 SGHRS, CDR2 YFSETQ.

Only a few counts were recorded for this clonotype. This chain uses TRBV20-1 with TRBJ2-1; 9 positions match TRBD2. CDR1 is DFQATT and CDR2 is SNEGSKA in the germline V gene (reference sequence). V lost 8 bases, J lost 5 bases, and 7 bases stayed unmatched. The CDR3 loop spans 13 amino acids. The CDR3: CSRIAGVHNEQFF. The CDR3 DNA is TGCAGTCGTATAGCGGGAGTGCACAATGAGCAGTTCTTC.

Remarks on this clonotype: With a much larger clone just one base away, this may be a read error. The J gene is TRBJ2-5, the V gene TRBV12-3 or TRBV12-4, with 7 bases that match TRBD1. CDR3 length: 14 amino acids. CDR3 in amino acids: CASRPPTGPETPYF. The CDR3 region has the DNA TGTGCCAGCAGGCCCCCGACAGGGCCGGAGACCCCGTACTTC.